This T cell receptor (beta chain) was identified during a study of T cells in localized non-small cell lung cancer. The study's findings and limits: Maximal T cell clonality occurred in uninvolved adjacent lung, with tumor ranking below it. Greater blood T cell density accompanied longer overall survival. Heterogeneity stays possible, as sequencing covered only one tumor region. Researchers found a median 57 of the top 100 tumor clones in adjacent lung.

CDR1 and CDR2 (germline): ENHRY, SYGVKD. The CDR3 is 15 amino acids. The ends lost 6 bases at V and 1 base at J; junction bases unmatched: 7. Profiling relied on immunoSEQ multiplex PCR, and the TCRdb table lists in-frame clones only, not all of them. The table records 59,000 or so clones, just over 90% of them present only once. To note about this clone: Its antigen is undetermined.

The receptor was derived from a man aged 40-75 years with stage I lung adenocarcinoma. The chain is built from TRBV10-3 and TRBJ1-1; TRBD1 agrees at 8 bases. The sample here was peripheral blood, taken before any cancer treatment. CDR3 nucleotide sequence: TGTGCCATCAGGACCGGCAGGGGGCCGAACACTGAAGCTTTCTTT. It yields the protein CAIRTGRGPNTEAFF.